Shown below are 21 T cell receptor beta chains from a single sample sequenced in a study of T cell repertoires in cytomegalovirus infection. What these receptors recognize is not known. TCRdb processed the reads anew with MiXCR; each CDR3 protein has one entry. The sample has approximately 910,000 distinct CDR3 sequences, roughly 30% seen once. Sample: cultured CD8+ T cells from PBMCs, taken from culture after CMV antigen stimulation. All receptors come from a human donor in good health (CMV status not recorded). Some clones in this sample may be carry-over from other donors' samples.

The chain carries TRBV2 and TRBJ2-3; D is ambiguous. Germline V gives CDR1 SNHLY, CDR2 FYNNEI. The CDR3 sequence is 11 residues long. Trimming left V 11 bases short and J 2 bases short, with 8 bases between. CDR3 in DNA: TGTGCCCTAAGTACCACAGATACGCAGTATTTT. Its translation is CALSTTDTQYF.

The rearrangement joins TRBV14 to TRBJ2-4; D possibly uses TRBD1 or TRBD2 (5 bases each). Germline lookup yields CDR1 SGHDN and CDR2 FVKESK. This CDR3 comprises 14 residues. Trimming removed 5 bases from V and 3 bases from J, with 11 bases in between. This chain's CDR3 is CASSSWGYKNIQYF. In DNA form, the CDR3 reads TGTGCCAGCAGCTCCTGGGGGTACAAAAACATTCAGTACTTC.

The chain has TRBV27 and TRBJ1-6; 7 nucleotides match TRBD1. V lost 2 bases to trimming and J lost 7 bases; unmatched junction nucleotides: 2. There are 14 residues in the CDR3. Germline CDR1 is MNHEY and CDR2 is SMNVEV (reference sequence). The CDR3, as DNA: TGTGCCAGCAGTTTAAAGGGGGCGAATTCACCCCTCCACTTT. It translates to CASSLKGANSPLHF.

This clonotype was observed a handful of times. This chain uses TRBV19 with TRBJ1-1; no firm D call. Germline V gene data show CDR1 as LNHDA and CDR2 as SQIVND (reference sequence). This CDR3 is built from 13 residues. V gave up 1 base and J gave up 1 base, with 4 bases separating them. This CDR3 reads CASSIVTNTEAFF. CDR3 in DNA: TGTGCCAGTAGTATAGTTACGAACACTGAAGCTTTCTTT.

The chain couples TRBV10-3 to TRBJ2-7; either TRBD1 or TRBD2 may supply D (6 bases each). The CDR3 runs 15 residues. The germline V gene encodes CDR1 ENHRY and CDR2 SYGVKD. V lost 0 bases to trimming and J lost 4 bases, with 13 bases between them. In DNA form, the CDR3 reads TGTGCCATCAGTGAGTCAGGGGGAGGCAGGTACGAGCAGTACTTC. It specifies CAISESGGGRYEQYF.

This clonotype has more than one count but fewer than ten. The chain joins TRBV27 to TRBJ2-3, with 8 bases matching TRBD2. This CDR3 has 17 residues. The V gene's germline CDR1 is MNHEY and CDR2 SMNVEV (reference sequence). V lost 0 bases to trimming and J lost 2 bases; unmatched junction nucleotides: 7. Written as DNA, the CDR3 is TGTGCCAGCAGTTTATCGGTTAGCGGGGCGTACACAGATACGCAGTATTTT. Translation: CASSLSVSGAYTDTQYF.

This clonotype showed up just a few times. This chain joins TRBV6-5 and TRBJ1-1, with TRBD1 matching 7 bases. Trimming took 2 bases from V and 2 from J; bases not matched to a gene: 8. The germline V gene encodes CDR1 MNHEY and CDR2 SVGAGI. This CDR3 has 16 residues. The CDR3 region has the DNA TGTGCCAGCAGTTACGAGGTCGGACAGGTTAACACTGAAGCTTTCTTT. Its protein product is CASSYEVGQVNTEAFF.

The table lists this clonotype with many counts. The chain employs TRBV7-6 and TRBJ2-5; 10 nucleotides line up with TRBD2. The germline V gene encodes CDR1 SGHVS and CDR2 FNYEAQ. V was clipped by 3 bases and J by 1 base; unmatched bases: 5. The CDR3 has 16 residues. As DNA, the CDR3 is TGTGCCAGCAGCTTCCTGTTAGCGGGGGGCCAAGAGACCCAGTACTTC. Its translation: CASSFLLAGGQETQYF.

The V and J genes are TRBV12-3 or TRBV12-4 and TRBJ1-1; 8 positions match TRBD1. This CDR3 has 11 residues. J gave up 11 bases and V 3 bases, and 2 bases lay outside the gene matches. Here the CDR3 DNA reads TGTGCCAGCAGTTTCGGGGACAGGGCTTTCTTT. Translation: CASSFGDRAFF.

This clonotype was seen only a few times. The CDR3 region is CASSYGRGGRFNEQFF. The CDR3 bases are TGTGCCAGCAGTTACGGGCGGGGGGGCCGTTTTAATGAGCAGTTCTTC. This rearrangement joins TRBV6-2 or TRBV6-3 to TRBJ2-1; 9 nucleotides line up with TRBD2. The junction had 9 bases not matched to a gene; V was cut back by 2 bases and J by 7 bases. The CDR3 consists of 16 residues. From germline, CDR1 is MNHEY and CDR2 SVGEGT.

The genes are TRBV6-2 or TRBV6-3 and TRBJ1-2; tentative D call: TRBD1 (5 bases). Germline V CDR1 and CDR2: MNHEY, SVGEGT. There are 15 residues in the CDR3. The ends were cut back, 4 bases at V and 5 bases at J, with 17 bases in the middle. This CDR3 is CASSFPGRLNYGYTF. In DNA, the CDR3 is TGTGCCAGCAGTTTCCCGGGACGGTTGAATTATGGCTACACCTTC.

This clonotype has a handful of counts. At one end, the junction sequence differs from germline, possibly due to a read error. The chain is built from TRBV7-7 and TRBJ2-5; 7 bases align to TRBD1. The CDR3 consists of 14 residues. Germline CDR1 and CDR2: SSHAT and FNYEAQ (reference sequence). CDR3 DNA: TGTGCTAGCAGCTCTAAGGACAGGTTGGAGACCCAGTACTTC. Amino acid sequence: CASSSKDRLETQYF. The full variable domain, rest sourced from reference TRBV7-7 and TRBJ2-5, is GAGVSQSPRYKVTKRGQDVTLRCDPISSHATLYWYQQALGQGPEFLTYFNYEAQPDKSGLPSDRFSAERPEGSISTLTIQRTEQRDSAMYRCASSSKDRLETQYFGPGTRLLVL.

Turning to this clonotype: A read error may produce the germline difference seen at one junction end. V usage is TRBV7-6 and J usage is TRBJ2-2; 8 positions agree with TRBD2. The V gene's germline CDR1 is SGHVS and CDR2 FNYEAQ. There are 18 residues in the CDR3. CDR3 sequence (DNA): TGTGCTAGCAGCTTGAGCGGGGGAAATTTCGCGAACACCGGGGAGCTGTTTTTT. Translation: CASSLSGGNFANTGELFF.

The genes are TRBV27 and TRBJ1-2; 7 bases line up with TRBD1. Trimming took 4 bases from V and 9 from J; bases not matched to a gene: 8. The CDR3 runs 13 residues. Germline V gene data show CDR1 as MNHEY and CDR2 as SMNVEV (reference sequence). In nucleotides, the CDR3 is TGTGCCAGCAGTTCTTACAGGGGTGGTAGCTACACCTTC. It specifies CASSSYRGGSYTF.

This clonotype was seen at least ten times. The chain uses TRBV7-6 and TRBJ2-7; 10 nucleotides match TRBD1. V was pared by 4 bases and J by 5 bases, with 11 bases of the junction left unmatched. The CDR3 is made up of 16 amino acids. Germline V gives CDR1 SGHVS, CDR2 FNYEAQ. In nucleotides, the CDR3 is TGTGCCAGCAGCTCGGGTCCCCCCGGGACAGGGGACGAGCAGTACGTC. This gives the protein CASSSGPPGTGDEQYV.

The CDR3 protein is CASFKTAMSNYGYTF. The CDR3 nucleotides read TGTGCCAGTTTTAAGACAGCAATGTCTAACTATGGCTACACCTTC. The chain couples TRBV6-8 to TRBJ1-2, with D perhaps TRBD1 (5 bases). The CDR3 loop spans 15 amino acids. Per the germline V gene, CDR1 is MNHGY and CDR2 is SAAAGT. Trimming shortened V by 9 bases and J by 0 bases, and 17 bases separated the two germline ends.

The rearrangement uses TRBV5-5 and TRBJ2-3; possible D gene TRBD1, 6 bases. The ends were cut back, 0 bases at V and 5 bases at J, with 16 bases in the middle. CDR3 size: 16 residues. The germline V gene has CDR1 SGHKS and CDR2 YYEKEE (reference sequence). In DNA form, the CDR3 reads TGTGCCAGCAGCTTGGGGTCAGGGGACCCCGGAGATACGCAGTATTTT. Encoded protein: CASSLGSGDPGDTQYF. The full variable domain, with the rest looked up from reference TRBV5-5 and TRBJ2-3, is DAGVTQSPTHLIKTRGQQVTLRCSPISGHKSVSWYQQVLGQGPQFIFQYYEKEERGRGNFPDRFSARQFPNYSSELNVNALLLGDSALYLCASSLGSGDPGDTQYFGPGTRLTVL.

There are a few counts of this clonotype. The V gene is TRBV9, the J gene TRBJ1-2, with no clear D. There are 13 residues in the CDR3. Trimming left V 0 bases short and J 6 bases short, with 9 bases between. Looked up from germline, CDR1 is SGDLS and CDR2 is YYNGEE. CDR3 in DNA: TGTGCCAGCAGCGTAGGTACGGTCCATGGCTACACCTTC. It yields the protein CASSVGTVHGYTF.

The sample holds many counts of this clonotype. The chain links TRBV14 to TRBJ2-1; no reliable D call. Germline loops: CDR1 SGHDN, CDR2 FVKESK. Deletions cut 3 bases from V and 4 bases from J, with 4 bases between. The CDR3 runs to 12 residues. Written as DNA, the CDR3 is TGTGCCAGCAGCCAGGGATACAATGAGCAGTTCTTC. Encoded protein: CASSQGYNEQFF. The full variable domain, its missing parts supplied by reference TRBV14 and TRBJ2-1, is EAGVTQFPSHSVIEKGQTVTLRCDPISGHDNLYWYRRVMGKEIKFLLHFVKESKQDESGMPNNRFLAERTGGTYSTLKVQPAELEDSGVYFCASSQGYNEQFFGPGTRLTVL.

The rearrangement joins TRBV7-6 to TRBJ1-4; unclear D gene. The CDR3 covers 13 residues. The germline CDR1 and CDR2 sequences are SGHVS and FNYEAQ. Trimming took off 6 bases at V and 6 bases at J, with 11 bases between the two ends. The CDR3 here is CASSRGRDEKLFF. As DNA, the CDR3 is TGTGCCAGCAGTCGAGGGAGAGATGAAAAACTGTTTTTT.

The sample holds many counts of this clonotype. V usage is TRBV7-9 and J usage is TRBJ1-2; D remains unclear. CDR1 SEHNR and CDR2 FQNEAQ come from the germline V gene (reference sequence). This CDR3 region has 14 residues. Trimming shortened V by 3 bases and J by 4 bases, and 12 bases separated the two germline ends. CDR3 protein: CASSLDGSSYGYTF. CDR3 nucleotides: TGTGCCAGCAGCTTGGATGGATCTAGCTATGGCTACACCTTC.